This TCR beta chain stems from a study of control samples from healthy donors and cancer patients. Trimming pared 5 bases from V and 0 bases from J, leaving 14 bases between. CDR3 length: 16 residues. CDR1 is SEHNR and CDR2 is FQNEAQ in the germline V gene (reference sequence). Only in-frame clones appear in the TCRdb table, and some are missing; sequencing was by immunoSEQ multiplex PCR. This sample has around 80,000 clones, with 88% found just once. Sequencing was done on a sample of blood. This receptor was identified in a woman aged 45-65 years in good health. The chain is built from TRBV7-9 and TRBJ1-5, with unresolved D. CDR3 in DNA: TGTGCCAGCAGCCTACCCCAGCGCCATAGCAATCAGCCCCAGCATTTT. As protein: CASSLPQRHSNQPQHF.